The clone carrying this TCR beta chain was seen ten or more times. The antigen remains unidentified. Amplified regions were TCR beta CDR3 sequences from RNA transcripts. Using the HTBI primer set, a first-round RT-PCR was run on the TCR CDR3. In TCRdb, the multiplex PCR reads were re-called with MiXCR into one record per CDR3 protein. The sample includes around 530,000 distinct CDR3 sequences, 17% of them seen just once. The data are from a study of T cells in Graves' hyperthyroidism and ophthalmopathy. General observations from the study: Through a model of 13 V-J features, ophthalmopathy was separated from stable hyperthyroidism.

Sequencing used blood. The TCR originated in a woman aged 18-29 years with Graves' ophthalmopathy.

The CDR3 sequence is CASSGRGTEQFF. The CDR3 nucleotides read TGTGCCAGCAGCGGACGGGGAACAGAGCAGTTCTTC. This chain links TRBV11-2 with TRBJ2-1; tentative D call: TRBD2 (5 bases). Per germline, CDR1 SGHAT and CDR2 FQNNGV. V was cut by 5 bases and J by 10 bases, with 12 bases left in between. The CDR3 has 12 amino acids.